This T cell receptor beta chain comes out of a study of blood T cell repertoires in COVID-19. Study summary: Samples came from the United States, Italy and Spain, spanning acute and convalescent COVID-19.

This clone has more than one count but fewer than ten. In the authors' workflow: Estimated nucleated cell counts came from reference gene primer amplification. Assay used: immunoSEQ multiplex PCR; TCRdb lists only in-frame clones, some missing. V, J and clone size are those of that table, while D and trimming were read from the DNA. The sample consists of fewer than 250,000 clones, about 88% of them appearing once. The study counted Cohort 3 donors as recovered given two negative PCRs, clearance, or symptom resolution. After removal of 10 bases from V and 7 bases from J, the junction contained 15 bases not matched to a gene. Germline assignment: CDR1 MNHEY and CDR2 SVGAGI. This CDR3 spans 15 amino acids.

The clonotype was recovered from a woman in her 30s who had recovered from COVID-19. Sequencing input: PBMCs or T cells enriched from blood (not recorded which). The chain combines TRBV6-5 with TRBJ2-2, with 7 nucleotides matching TRBD2. CDR3 protein: CANGLTSRSGGELFF. Written as DNA, the CDR3 is TGTGCCAATGGCCTGACTAGCAGGAGCGGCGGGGAGCTGTTTTTT.